This entry concerns a single T cell receptor beta chain. The PCR employed 60 Vbeta primers together with 13 Jbeta primers. Profiling relied on immunoSEQ multiplex PCR, and the TCRdb table lists in-frame clones only, not all of them. The sample holds 150,000 to 200,000 clones, approximately 82% seen once. This sample is drawn from a study of cytomegalovirus exposure and HLA in healthy donors. Overall study: Among the 300 to 500 donors who were genotyped, around 77% fell in the genetic ancestry cluster that is associated with self-reported Caucasian donors.

V trimming: 5 bases; J trimming: 7 bases; junction bases outside the gene matches: 9. Per germline, CDR1 SGHTA and CDR2 FQGNSA. The CDR3 totals 16 residues. J is TRBJ2-1 and V is TRBV7-2; 12 bases map to TRBD2. Sequenced input: PBMCs. This TCR came from a woman under 40 in good health and CMV-seronegative. CDR3 protein: CASSPVLAGGSNEQFF. The DNA for the CDR3 is TGTGCCAGCAGCCCAGTACTAGCGGGAGGATCGAATGAGCAGTTCTTC.